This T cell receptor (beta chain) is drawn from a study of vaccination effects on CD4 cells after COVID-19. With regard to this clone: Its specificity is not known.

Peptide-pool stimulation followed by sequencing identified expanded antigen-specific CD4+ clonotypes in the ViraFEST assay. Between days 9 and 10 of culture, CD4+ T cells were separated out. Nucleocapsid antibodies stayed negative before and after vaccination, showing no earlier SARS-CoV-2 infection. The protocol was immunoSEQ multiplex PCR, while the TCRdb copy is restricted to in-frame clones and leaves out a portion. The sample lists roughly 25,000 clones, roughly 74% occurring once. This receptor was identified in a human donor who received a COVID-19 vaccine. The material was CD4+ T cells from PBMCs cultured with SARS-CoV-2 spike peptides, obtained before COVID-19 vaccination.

The CDR3 sequence is CASILDYSEETQYF. The CDR3 DNA reads as TGTGCCAGCATTTTAGACTACAGCGAGGAGACCCAGTACTTC. The chain couples TRBV2 to TRBJ2-5; maybe TRBD2 (5 bases). This CDR3 has 14 residues. Germline V lookup: CDR1 SNHLY, CDR2 FYNNEI. Trimming removed 7 bases from V and 5 bases from J, with 17 bases in between.